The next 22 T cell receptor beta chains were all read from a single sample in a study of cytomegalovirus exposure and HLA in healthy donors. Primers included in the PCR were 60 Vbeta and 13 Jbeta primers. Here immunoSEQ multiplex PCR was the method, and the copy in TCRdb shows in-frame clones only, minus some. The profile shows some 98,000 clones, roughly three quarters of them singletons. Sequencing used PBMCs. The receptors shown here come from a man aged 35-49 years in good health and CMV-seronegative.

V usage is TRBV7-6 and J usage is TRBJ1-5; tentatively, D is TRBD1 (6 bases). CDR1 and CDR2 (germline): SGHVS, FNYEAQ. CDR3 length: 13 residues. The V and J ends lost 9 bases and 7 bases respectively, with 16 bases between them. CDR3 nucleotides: TGTGCCAGGTACAGGGATTGCAGGCAGCCCCAGCATTTT. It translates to CARYRDCRQPQHF.

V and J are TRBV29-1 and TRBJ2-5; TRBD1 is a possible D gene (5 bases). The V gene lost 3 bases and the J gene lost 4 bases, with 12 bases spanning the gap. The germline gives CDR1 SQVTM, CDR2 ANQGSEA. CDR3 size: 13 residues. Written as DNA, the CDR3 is TGCAGCGTTGACCAGGGTACAGTAGAGACCCAGTACTTC. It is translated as CSVDQGTVETQYF.

The CDR3 reads CASRREDRDNQPQHF. The CDR3 nucleotides are TGTGCCAGCAGGAGAGAGGACAGGGACAATCAGCCCCAGCATTTT. The chain carries TRBV2 and TRBJ1-5, with 8 nucleotides matching TRBD1. Trimming at V came to 6 bases and at J to 3 bases, leaving 7 bases not matched to a gene. The CDR3 is made up of 15 amino acids. Germline CDR1 SNHLY, CDR2 FYNNEI.

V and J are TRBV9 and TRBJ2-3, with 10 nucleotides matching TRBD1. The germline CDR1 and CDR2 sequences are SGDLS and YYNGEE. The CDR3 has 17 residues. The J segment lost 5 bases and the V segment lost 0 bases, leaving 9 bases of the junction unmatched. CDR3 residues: CASSVATGTGVGDTQYF. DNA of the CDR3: TGTGCCAGCAGCGTAGCTACCGGGACAGGGGTGGGAGATACGCAGTATTTT.

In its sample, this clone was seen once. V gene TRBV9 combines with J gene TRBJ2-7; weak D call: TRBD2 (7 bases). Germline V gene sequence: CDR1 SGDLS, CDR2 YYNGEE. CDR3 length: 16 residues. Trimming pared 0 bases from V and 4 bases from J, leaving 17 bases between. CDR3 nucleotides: TGTGCCAGCAGCGTAGCTGAGGGGGGGGGACTATACGAGCAGTACTTC. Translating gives CASSVAEGGGLYEQYF.

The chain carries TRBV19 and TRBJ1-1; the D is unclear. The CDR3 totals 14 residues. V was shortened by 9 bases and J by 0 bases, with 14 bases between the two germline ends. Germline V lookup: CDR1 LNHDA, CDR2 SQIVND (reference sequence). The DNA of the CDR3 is TGTGCCAGCGCCTCTCCTTACATGAACACTGAAGCTTTCTTT. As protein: CASASPYMNTEAFF.

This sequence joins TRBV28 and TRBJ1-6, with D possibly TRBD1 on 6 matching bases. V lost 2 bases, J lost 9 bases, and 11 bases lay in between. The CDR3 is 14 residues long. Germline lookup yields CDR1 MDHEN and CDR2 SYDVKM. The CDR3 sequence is CASSLPGVLSPLHF. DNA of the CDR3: TGTGCCAGCAGTTTACCAGGGGTCCTTTCACCCCTCCACTTT.

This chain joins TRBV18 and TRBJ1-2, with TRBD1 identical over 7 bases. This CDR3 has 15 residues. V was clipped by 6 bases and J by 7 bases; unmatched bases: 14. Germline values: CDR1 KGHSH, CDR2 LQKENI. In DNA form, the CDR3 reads TGTGCCAGCTCCCTAGTAAAAGGGGGCGAAGGTGGCTACACCTTC. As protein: CASSLVKGGEGGYTF.

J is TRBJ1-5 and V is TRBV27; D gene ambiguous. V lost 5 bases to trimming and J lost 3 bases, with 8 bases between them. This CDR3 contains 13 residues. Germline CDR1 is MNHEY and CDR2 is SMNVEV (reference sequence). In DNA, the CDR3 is TGTGCCAGCAGTGAGGAACTCAATCAGCCCCAGCATTTT. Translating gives CASSEELNQPQHF.

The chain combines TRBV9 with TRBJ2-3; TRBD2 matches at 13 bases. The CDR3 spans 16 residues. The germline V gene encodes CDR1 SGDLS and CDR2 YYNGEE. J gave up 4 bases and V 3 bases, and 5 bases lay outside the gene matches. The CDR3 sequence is CASSAATSGGADTQYF. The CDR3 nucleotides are TGTGCCAGCAGCGCCGCCACTAGCGGGGGGGCAGATACGCAGTATTTT.

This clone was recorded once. CDR3 sequence reads: CASSEAATGGKFF. CDR3 nucleotide sequence: TGTGCCAGCAGTGAAGCGGCGACCGGGGGAAAGTTCTTC. The rearrangement joins TRBV2 to TRBJ2-1, with D perhaps TRBD2 (6 bases). This CDR3 is built from 13 residues. Trimming pared 0 bases from V and 14 bases from J, leaving 14 bases between. The germline CDR1 and CDR2 sequences are SNHLY and FYNNEI.

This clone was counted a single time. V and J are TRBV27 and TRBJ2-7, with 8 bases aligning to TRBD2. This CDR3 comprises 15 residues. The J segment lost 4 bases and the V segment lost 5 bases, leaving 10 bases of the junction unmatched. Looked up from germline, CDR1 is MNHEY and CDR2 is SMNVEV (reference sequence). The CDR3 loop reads CASSGDASGPYEQYF. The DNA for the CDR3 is TGTGCCAGCAGTGGGGACGCTAGCGGGCCATACGAGCAGTACTTC.

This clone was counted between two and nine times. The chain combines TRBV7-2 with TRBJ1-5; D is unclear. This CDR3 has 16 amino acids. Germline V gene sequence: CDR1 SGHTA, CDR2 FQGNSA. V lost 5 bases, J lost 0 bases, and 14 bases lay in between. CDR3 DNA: TGTGCCAGCAGCCCCATGACGGGATCTAGCAATCAGCCCCAGCATTTT. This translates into CASSPMTGSSNQPQHF.

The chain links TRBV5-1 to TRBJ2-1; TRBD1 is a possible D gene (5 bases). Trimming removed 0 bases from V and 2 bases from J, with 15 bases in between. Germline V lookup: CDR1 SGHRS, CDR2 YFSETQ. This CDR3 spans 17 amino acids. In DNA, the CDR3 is TGCGCCAGCAGCTTGGGACAGCCATTGAGTACCTACAATGAGCAGTTCTTC. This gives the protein CASSLGQPLSTYNEQFF.

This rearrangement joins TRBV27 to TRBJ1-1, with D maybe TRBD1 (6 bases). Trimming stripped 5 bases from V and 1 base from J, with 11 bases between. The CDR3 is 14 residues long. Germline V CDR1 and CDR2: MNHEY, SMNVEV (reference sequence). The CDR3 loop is CASSRGHQNTEAFF. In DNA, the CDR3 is TGTGCCAGCAGTCGGGGACACCAGAACACTGAAGCTTTCTTT.

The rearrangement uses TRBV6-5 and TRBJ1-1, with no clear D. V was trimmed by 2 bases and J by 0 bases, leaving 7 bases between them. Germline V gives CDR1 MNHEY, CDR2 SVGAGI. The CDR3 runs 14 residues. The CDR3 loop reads CASSYLQLNTEAFF. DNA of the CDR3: TGTGCCAGCAGTTACCTACAGCTGAACACTGAAGCTTTCTTT.

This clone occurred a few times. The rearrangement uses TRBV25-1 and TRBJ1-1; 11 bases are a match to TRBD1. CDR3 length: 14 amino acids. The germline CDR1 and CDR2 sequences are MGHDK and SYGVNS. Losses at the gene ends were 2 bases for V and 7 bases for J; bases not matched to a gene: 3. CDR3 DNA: TGTGCCAGCAGTGAACTTGGGACAGGGGGTGAAGCTTTCTTT. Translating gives CASSELGTGGEAFF.

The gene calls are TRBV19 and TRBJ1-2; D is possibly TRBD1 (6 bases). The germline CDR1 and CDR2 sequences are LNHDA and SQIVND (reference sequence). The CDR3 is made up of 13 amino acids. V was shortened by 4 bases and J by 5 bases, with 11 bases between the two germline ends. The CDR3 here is CASSTTGPYGYTF. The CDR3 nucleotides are TGTGCCAGTAGTACGACAGGACCATATGGCTACACCTTC. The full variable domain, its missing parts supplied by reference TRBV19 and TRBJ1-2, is DGGITQSPKYLFRKEGQNVTLSCEQNLNHDAMYWYRQDPGQGLRLIYYSQIVNDFQKGDIAEGYSVSREKKESFPLTVTSAQKNPTAFYLCASSTTGPYGYTFGSGTRLTVV.

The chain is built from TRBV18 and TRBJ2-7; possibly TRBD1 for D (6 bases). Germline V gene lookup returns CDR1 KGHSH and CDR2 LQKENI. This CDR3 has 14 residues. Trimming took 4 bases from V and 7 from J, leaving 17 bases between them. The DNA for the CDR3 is TGTGCCAGCTCACTATCTACAGGGCTGGGGGAGCAGTACTTC. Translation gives CASSLSTGLGEQYF.

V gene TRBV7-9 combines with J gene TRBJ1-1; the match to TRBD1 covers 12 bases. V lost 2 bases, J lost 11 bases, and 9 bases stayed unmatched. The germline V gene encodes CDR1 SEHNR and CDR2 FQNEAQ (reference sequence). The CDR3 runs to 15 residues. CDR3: CASSLTSGTGGMAFF. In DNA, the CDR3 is TGTGCCAGCAGCTTAACTTCCGGGACAGGGGGCATGGCTTTCTTT. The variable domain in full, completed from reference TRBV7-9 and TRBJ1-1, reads DTGVSQNPRHKITKRGQNVTFRCDPISEHNRLYWYRQTLGQGPEFLTYFQNEAQLEKSRLLSDRFSAERPKGSFSTLEIQRTEQGDSAMYLCASSLTSGTGGMAFFGQGTRLTVV.

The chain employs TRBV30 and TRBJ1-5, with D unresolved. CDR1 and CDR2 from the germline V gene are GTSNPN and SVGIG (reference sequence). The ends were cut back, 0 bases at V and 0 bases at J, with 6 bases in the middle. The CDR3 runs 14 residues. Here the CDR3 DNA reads TGTGCCTGGAGTGTAGCAACTAGCAATCAGCCCCAGCATTTT. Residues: CAWSVATSNQPQHF.

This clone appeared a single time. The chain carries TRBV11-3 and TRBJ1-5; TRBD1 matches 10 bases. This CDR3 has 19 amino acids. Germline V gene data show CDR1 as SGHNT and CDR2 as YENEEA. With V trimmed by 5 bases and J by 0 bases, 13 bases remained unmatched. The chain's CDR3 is CASSMIPGQGNDSNQPQHF. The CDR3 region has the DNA TGTGCCAGCAGCATGATACCGGGACAGGGGAATGATAGCAATCAGCCCCAGCATTTT.